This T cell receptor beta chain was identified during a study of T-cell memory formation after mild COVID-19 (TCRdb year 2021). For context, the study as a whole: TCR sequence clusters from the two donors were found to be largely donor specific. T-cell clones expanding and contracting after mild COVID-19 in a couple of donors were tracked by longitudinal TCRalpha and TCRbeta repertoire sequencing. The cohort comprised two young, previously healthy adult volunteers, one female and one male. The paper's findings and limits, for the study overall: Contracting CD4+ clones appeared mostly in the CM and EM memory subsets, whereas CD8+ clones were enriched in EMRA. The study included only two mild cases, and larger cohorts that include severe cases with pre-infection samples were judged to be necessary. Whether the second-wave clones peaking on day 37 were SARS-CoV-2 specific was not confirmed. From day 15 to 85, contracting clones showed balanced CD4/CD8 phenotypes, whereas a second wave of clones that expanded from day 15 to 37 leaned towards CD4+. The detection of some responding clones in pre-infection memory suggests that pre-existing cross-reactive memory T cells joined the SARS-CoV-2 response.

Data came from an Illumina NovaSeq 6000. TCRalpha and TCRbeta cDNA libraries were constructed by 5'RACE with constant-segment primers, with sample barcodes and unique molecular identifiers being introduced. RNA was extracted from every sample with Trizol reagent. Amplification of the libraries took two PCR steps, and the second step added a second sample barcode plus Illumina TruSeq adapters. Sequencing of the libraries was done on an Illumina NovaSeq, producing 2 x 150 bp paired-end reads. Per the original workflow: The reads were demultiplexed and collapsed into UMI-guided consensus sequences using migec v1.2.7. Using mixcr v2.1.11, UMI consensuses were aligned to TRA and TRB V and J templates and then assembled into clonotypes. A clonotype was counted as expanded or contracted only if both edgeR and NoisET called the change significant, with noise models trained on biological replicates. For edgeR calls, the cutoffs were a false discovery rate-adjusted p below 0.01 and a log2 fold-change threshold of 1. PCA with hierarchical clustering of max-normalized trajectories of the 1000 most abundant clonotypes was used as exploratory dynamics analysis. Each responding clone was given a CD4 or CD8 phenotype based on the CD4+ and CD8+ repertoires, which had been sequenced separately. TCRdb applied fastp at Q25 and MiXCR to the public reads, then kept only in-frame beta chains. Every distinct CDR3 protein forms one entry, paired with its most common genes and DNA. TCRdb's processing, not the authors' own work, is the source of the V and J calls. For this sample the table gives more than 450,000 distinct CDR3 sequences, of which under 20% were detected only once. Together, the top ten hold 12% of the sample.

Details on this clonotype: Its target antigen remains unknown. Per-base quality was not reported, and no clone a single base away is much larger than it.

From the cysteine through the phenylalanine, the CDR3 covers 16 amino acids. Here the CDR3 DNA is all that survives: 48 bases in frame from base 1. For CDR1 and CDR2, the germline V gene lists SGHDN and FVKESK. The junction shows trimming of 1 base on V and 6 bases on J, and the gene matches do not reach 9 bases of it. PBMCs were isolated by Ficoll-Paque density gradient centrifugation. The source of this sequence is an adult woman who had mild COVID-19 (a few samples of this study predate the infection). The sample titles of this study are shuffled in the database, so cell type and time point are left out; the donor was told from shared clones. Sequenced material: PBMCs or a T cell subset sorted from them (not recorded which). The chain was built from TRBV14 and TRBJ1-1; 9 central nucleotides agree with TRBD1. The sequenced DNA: TGTGCCAGCAGCCAAGCGAAACCGGGACAGGGACCTGAAGCTTTCTTT. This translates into CASSQAKPGQGPEAFF.